This T cell receptor beta chain derives from a study of long-term antiretroviral therapy in people with HIV. Study results and limitations: It was not possible to obtain data on ART adherence, viral resistance or therapy changes.

A minimum of one pre-ART and two post-ART PBMC samples existed for each donor. The run of the v3.0 immunoSEQ assay was at survey level. Measured with immunoSEQ multiplex PCR; TCRdb has only the in-frame clones, and not every one. The sample includes about 31,000 clones, around 79% seen only once; the top ten take approximately 3%. This clone was seen a few times. The antigen remains unidentified. Trimming took off 7 bases at V and 7 bases at J, with 13 bases between the two ends. This CDR3 region has 13 residues. CDR1 and CDR2 from the germline V gene are MDHEN and SYDVKM. The receptor was isolated from a man between 18 and 29 years old with HIV. Sequenced material: unsorted PBMCs, taken 1.9 years after starting antiretroviral therapy. V usage is TRBV28 and J usage is TRBJ2-2, with D uncertain. The CDR3 nucleotides are TGTGCCAGCATGAGGCCGGGCATCGGGGAGCTGTTTTTT. Protein product: CASMRPGIGELFF.